The entry that follows covers one T cell receptor beta chain sequence. Its specificity is not known. This sample was included in a study of T cell responses to AZD1222 COVID-19 vaccine. The study, taken as a whole, reports: The breadth and depth of Spike-specific TCRs increased once two AZD1222 doses had been given. Distributed over spike, vaccine-associated CD4 TCRs predominated at 160-218 and 743-854. Epitopes outside B.1.351 and B.1.1.7 mutated regions reportedly drew nearly half of spike TCRs. In a largely white British group with more females than males, clonal diversity was possibly underestimated.

Clones were sequenced by immunoSEQ multiplex PCR, and TCRdb holds only the in-frame ones, with some missing. The table includes roughly 100,000 clones, approximately 91% detected once. Sequences were derived from peripheral blood, sampled on day 0 of AZD1222 vaccination. The sequence derives from an adult in good health.

CDR3 sequence: CASSLRGGPASPLHF. The CDR3 DNA reads as TGTGCCAGCAGTTTAAGGGGAGGGCCAGCTTCACCCCTCCACTTT. This rearrangement joins TRBV27 to TRBJ1-6, with D perhaps TRBD1 (5 bases). The germline V and J ends were trimmed by 2 bases and 9 bases, with 14 bases remaining between them. Germline V CDR1 and CDR2: MNHEY, SMNVEV (reference sequence). The CDR3 contains 15 residues.